This TCR beta chain was captured in a study of beta chain features in type 1 diabetes. General study results and limits: Insertions at VDJ junctions were less frequent in type 1 diabetes patients. These patients also deleted more nucleotides at the same junctions. Moderate yet significant TCRB CDR3 shortening was seen in Type 1 diabetes patients in all four CD4+ subsets.

This clone was detected only a few times. Its antigen is undetermined. cDNA synthesis used the whole RNA isolate, giving expressed TCRB sequences. The method was immunoSEQ multiplex PCR; TCRdb's version includes in-frame clones alone and lacks a portion of them. The sample lists about 140,000 clones; 6.9% were seen once. Between the trimmed V and J ends, which lost 3 bases and 3 bases, there was a span of 14 bases. From germline, CDR1 is MDHEN and CDR2 SYDVKM. The CDR3 totals 15 residues. The sequenced material came from central memory CD4+ T cells from blood. The receptor comes from a woman aged 25 to 39 in good health. J is TRBJ2-5 and V is TRBV28; maybe TRBD2 (5 bases). The CDR3 spells CASSFPGVFEETQYF. CDR3 nucleotide sequence: TGTGCCAGCAGTTTTCCCGGGGTTTTCGAAGAGACCCAGTACTTC.